This T cell receptor (beta chain) is drawn from a study of Ad26.COV2.S vaccination and SARS-CoV-2 variants. Treatment of the sample: approximately 18 received Ad26.COV2.S at low or high dose, single or two shots; 5 received placebo; per-sample allocation not given. Sampling was done on day 63 after the first vaccine or placebo injection. CDR1 is SGHAT and CDR2 is FQNNGV in the germline V gene. J lost 9 bases, V lost 4 bases, and 9 bases had no gene match. The CDR3 has 15 amino acids. Whole-study findings and limits: Vaccine recipients and placebo recipients showed similar non-spike TCR breadth. Assessments of TCR breadth and depth may have underestimated the total T cell responses.

Here immunoSEQ multiplex PCR was the method, and the copy in TCRdb shows in-frame clones only, minus some. The data contain 300,000 to 350,000 clones, 86% of them singletons. As for this clone: Antigen: not known.

The sample consisted of peripheral blood, taken in a trial of Ad26.COV2.S vaccine versus placebo. The J gene is TRBJ2-1, the V gene TRBV11-2, with 10 bases aligning to TRBD2. The sequence derives from a person aged 18-60 years who received the Ad26.COV2.S COVID-19 vaccine or a placebo. CDR3 nucleotides: TGTGCCAGCAGCTGGTACCTAGCGGGGGTAGGTGAGCAGTTCTTC. Amino acids: CASSWYLAGVGEQFF.